A single sample gave rise to the 20 T cell receptor beta chains below, sequenced in a study of blood T cells in healthy people across ages. Sample-barcoded 5' priming and a J-beta primer mix drove a second PCR of roughly 6 to 12 cycles. In TCRdb, the 5' RACE reads were re-called with MiXCR into one record per CDR3 protein. The table shows more than 700,000 distinct CDR3 sequences, with about 47% occurring only once. The material sequenced was blood. These receptors all come from a man aged 80 or over in good health.

The chain is built from TRBV5-1 and TRBJ2-1; 8 nucleotides agree with TRBD2. The V and J ends lost 2 bases and 10 bases, in that order; junction bases with no gene match: 11. Germline assignment: CDR1 SGHRS and CDR2 YFSETQ. This CDR3 is 15 amino acids long. The CDR3 loop is CASSFTSGPTREQFF. CDR3 coding DNA: TGCGCCAGCAGCTTCACTAGCGGCCCTACTAGAGAGCAGTTCTTC.

The chain recombines TRBV20-1 with TRBJ2-1; D remains ambiguous. The CDR3 has 14 amino acids. Trimming cost V 3 bases and J 6 bases, with 15 bases left between them. CDR1 and CDR2 (germline): DFQATT, SNEGSKA (reference sequence). The CDR3 loop reads CSASSRESPNEQFF. DNA for the CDR3: TGCAGTGCTAGCAGTAGGGAAAGTCCCAATGAGCAGTTCTTC.

CDR3: CASSAEGGANEKLFF. CDR3 DNA: TGTGCCAGCAGCGCGGAAGGGGGCGCGAATGAAAAACTGTTTTTT. V gene TRBV11-3 combines with J gene TRBJ1-4; 7 nucleotides line up with TRBD1. Germline CDR1 SGHNT, CDR2 YENEEA. The V and J ends lost 5 bases and 5 bases, in that order; junction bases with no gene match: 8. The CDR3 is 15 residues long. The variable domain in full, completed from reference TRBV11-3 and TRBJ1-4, reads EAGVVQSPRYKIIEKKQPVAFWCNPISGHNTLYWYLQNLGQGPELLIRYENEEAVDDSQLPKDRFSAERLKGVDSTLKIQPAELGDSAVYLCASSAEGGANEKLFFGSGTQLSVL.

This clonotype was seen a few times. J is TRBJ2-1 and V is TRBV20-1; TRBD2 matches at 11 bases. Losses at the gene ends were 4 bases for V and 7 bases for J; bases not matched to a gene: 6. Germline V gene sequence: CDR1 DFQATT, CDR2 SNEGSKA (reference sequence). CDR3 length: 14 residues. For the CDR3, the DNA is TGCAGTGCTAAAGGACTAGCGGGCACGAATGAGCAGTTCTTC. It yields the protein CSAKGLAGTNEQFF.

This chain joins TRBV7-9 and TRBJ2-5, with 8 bases lining up with TRBD1. After removal of 1 base from V and 11 bases from J, the junction contained 6 bases not matched to a gene. The CDR3 is made up of 13 amino acids. Per the germline V gene, CDR1 is SEHNR and CDR2 is FQNEAQ (reference sequence). The DNA for the CDR3 is TGTGCCAGCAGCTTAGACTACAGGGGGGAGCAGTACTTC. This encodes CASSLDYRGEQYF. Based on the CDR3 plus reference TRBV7-9 and TRBJ2-5, the full variable domain is DTGVSQNPRHKITKRGQNVTFRCDPISEHNRLYWYRQTLGQGPEFLTYFQNEAQLEKSRLLSDRFSAERPKGSFSTLEIQRTEQGDSAMYLCASSLDYRGEQYFGPGTRLLVL.

The chain joins TRBV6-2 or TRBV6-3 to TRBJ2-7; 10 bases map to TRBD2. The CDR3 has 15 amino acids. The ends lost 8 bases at V and 3 bases at J; junction bases unmatched: 10. CDR1 is MNHEY and CDR2 is SVGEGT in the germline V gene. CDR3 region: CASGRTSGVGYEQYF. The CDR3 DNA reads TGTGCCAGCGGGAGGACTAGCGGCGTCGGCTACGAGCAGTACTTC.

This chain connects TRBV28 to TRBJ1-1; 7 nucleotides align to TRBD1. Trimming at V came to 7 bases and at J to 1 base, leaving 15 bases not matched to a gene. The CDR3 sequence is 17 residues long. Per the germline V gene, CDR1 is MDHEN and CDR2 is SYDVKM. CDR3 DNA sequence: TGTGCCAGCACTTACTCCAGGGGGTTTTTTGCGAACACTGAAGCTTTCTTT. This codes for CASTYSRGFFANTEAFF.

The chain recombines TRBV2 with TRBJ2-4; no clear D. The germline V gene has CDR1 SNHLY and CDR2 FYNNEI. V lost 4 bases and J 8 bases, leaving 9 bases between the germline ends. This CDR3 contains 12 residues. CDR3 loop: CASSVLVDIQYF. CDR3 coding DNA: TGTGCCAGCAGTGTGCTGGTAGACATTCAGTACTTC. Complete variable domain (other parts from reference TRBV2 and TRBJ2-4): EPEVTQTPSHQVTQMGQEVILRCVPISNHLYFYWYRQILGQKVEFLVSFYNNEISEKSEIFDDQFSVERPDGSNFTLKIRSTKLEDSAMYFCASSVLVDIQYFGAGTRLSVL.

The V call is TRBV9, the J call TRBJ2-5; 12 nucleotides agree with TRBD2. Germline values: CDR1 SGDLS, CDR2 YYNGEE. The CDR3 consists of 15 residues. Germline trimming cut 1 base from V and 5 bases from J; bases unmatched to any gene: 3. The CDR3 nucleotides are TGTGCCAGCAGCGTATCTAGCGGGGGGGAGGAGACCCAGTACTTC. It yields the protein CASSVSSGGEETQYF.

The J gene is TRBJ2-1, the V gene TRBV29-1, with D perhaps given as TRBD1 or TRBD2 (5 bases each). Trimming pared 4 bases from V and 5 bases from J, leaving 12 bases between. Germline assignment: CDR1 SQVTM and CDR2 ANQGSEA. The length of the CDR3 is 13 residues. DNA of the CDR3: TGCAGCGTTGGTGAGGGGAGACACAATGAGCAGTTCTTC. This codes for CSVGEGRHNEQFF.

The chain carries TRBV5-1 and TRBJ2-7; 8 nucleotides agree with TRBD1. The germline gives CDR1 SGHRS, CDR2 YFSETQ. The CDR3 sequence is 13 residues long. With 4 bases clipped from V and 6 bases from J, the junction kept 6 bases outside the gene matches. DNA of the CDR3: TGCGCCAGCAGCCTGGACAGGGTGGTCGAGCAGTACTTC. This gives the protein CASSLDRVVEQYF.

The chain combines TRBV6-1 with TRBJ2-1; D is ambiguous. Germline V gene sequence: CDR1 MNHNS, CDR2 SASEGT. The CDR3 contains 15 residues. V lost 1 base to trimming and J lost 3 bases, with 10 bases between them. The CDR3 loop is CASSEVPPRYNEQFF. The CDR3, as DNA: TGTGCCAGCAGTGAAGTCCCACCCCGCTACAATGAGCAGTTCTTC.

This clonotype appeared many times. The chain combines TRBV5-6 with TRBJ2-7, with 8 bases matching TRBD1. V shed 7 bases, J shed 3 bases, and the junction held 6 bases outside the gene matches. CDR3 length equals 13 residues. Germline V gene lookup returns CDR1 SGHDT and CDR2 YYEEEE. The CDR3 nucleotides read TGTGCCAGCCGCAGGGGGCGTATCTACGAGCAGTACTTC. Protein: CASRRGRIYEQYF.

This clonotype has just a few counts. V and J are TRBV25-1 and TRBJ2-5, with 11 positions matching TRBD1. Germline CDR1 MGHDK, CDR2 SYGVNS. The CDR3 is 16 amino acids. Trimming removed 5 bases from V and 5 bases from J; junction bases left unmatched: 10. CDR3 in DNA: TGTGCCAGCAGTAAAAGGAGGGGACAGGGGGGCGAGACCCAGTACTTC. Protein product: CASSKRRGQGGETQYF.

Written as DNA, the CDR3 is TGTGCCAGCGGGACACCTGGGGCCAACGTCCTGACTTTC. It specifies CASGTPGANVLTF. The chain employs TRBV25-1 and TRBJ2-6; TRBD1 might be the D (6 bases). Germline CDR1 reads MGHDK; CDR2 reads SYGVNS. This CDR3 has 13 amino acids. V dropped 8 bases and J dropped 2 bases, with 7 bases sitting between them.

The V call is TRBV20-1, the J call TRBJ1-5, with TRBD1 identical over 7 bases. Germline-derived CDR1 and CDR2 are DFQATT and SNEGSKA (reference sequence). V shed 3 bases, J shed 4 bases, and the junction held 6 bases outside the gene matches. There are 14 residues in the CDR3. CDR3 sequence reads: CSARGRDRNQPQHF. CDR3 in DNA: TGCAGTGCTAGGGGCCGGGACAGAAATCAGCCCCAGCATTTT.

CDR3 in DNA: TGTGCCAGCTCACCATCTGTGGCTAGCGGATACCAAGAGACCCAGTACTTC. Protein sequence: CASSPSVASGYQETQYF. The rearrangement uses TRBV18 and TRBJ2-5, with TRBD2 matching over 7 bases. The trim removed 2 bases at V and 0 bases at J, leaving 9 bases unmatched. The CDR3 consists of 17 residues. Germline-derived CDR1 and CDR2 are KGHSH and LQKENI.

This clonotype occurred many times. This sequence joins TRBV5-1 and TRBJ2-6, with D perhaps assigned TRBD1 or TRBD2 (5 bases each). The CDR3 contains 17 residues. Germline values: CDR1 SGHRS, CDR2 YFSETQ. The V gene lost 0 bases and the J gene lost 0 bases, with 10 bases spanning the gap. CDR3 in DNA: TGCGCCAGCAGCTTGGGTGGGGGTAGCTCTGGGGCCAACGTCCTGACTTTC. Encoded protein: CASSLGGGSSGANVLTF.

The CDR3 DNA is TGTGCCACCAGTCGAAGACAGGGGGCGCGGAATGAGCAGTTCTTC. This translates into CATSRRQGARNEQFF. V gene TRBV24-1 combines with J gene TRBJ2-1, with TRBD1 identical over 10 bases. Trimming removed 6 bases from V and 7 bases from J; junction bases left unmatched: 8. The CDR3 runs 15 residues. Germline CDR1 and CDR2: KGHDR and SFDVKD.

This clonotype was observed a handful of times. This chain connects TRBV14 to TRBJ2-1; D may match TRBD1 or TRBD2 (5 bases each). Trimming stripped 2 bases from V and 4 bases from J, with 15 bases between. The CDR3 extends over 16 amino acids. Germline V lookup: CDR1 SGHDN, CDR2 FVKESK. DNA of the CDR3: TGTGCCAGCAGCCAACGTGAGGGGAGACCATACAATGAGCAGTTCTTC. This codes for CASSQREGRPYNEQFF.